Below are 27 T cell receptor beta chains sequenced from a single sample in a study of regulatory T cells in long-lasting Graves disease. The time point was: newly diagnosed GD, antithyroid drugs for less than 3 months. There was RNA extracted from PBMCs, and the TCR library was made from it. iRepertoire HTBI primers and Arm-PCR of CDR3 regions built TCR beta libraries. MiXCR, run by TCRdb on the multiplex PCR reads, gives a single entry per CDR3 protein. This table holds 300,000 to 400,000 distinct CDR3 sequences, over 15% found once. This same sample was also part of a study on T cells in Graves' hyperthyroidism and ophthalmopathy.

The sample consisted of peripheral blood mononuclear cells (PBMCs), taken at new diagnosis, from a patient treated with antithyroid drugs. All receptors come from a man aged 40-50 years with Graves disease.

This sequence joins TRBV28 and TRBJ2-2; 13 bases align to TRBD2. V lost 6 bases and J lost 3; bases outside the gene matches: 13. The germline V gene encodes CDR1 MDHEN and CDR2 SYDVKM. This CDR3 spans 19 amino acids. The CDR3, as DNA: TGTGCCAGCAGCACGGGGGGACTAGCGGGATTTATTGACACCGGGGAGCTGTTTTTT. It translates to CASSTGGLAGFIDTGELFF.

In this sample, this clonotype turned up many times. The chain couples TRBV28 to TRBJ1-4; D is unresolved. V was shortened by 3 bases and J by 0 bases, with 14 bases between the two germline ends. The CDR3 runs to 17 residues. Germline CDR1 MDHEN, CDR2 SYDVKM. CDR3 protein: CASSLPLELPTNEKLFF. The CDR3 DNA is TGTGCCAGCAGTTTGCCCCTCGAGCTTCCAACTAATGAAAAACTGTTTTTT.

A few counts support this clonotype. Since a much larger clone is just one base distant, this may be a read error. This CDR3 is missing its conserved last phenylalanine or tryptophan, likely due to a read error. The chain is built from TRBV7-2 and TRBJ1-1; D ambiguous. The V and J ends lost 6 bases and 1 base respectively, with 9 bases between them. The CDR3 spans 13 residues. Germline assignment: CDR1 SGHTA and CDR2 FQGNSA. CDR3 in DNA: TGTGCCAGCAGTCAGGACGGGAACACTGAAGCTTTCCTT. Its protein is CASSQDGNTEAFL.

This clonotype was detected a few times. The rearrangement joins TRBV6-2 or TRBV6-3 to TRBJ2-3; TRBD1 aligns across 10 bases. This CDR3 has 15 amino acids. V lost 6 bases to trimming and J lost 7 bases; unmatched junction nucleotides: 10. Germline V gene lookup returns CDR1 MNHEY and CDR2 SVGEGT. CDR3 residues: CASRIPGTGVHTQYF. CDR3 sequence (DNA): TGTGCCAGCAGAATCCCCGGGACAGGGGTACATACGCAGTATTTT.

This clonotype was observed many times. The chain has TRBV27 and TRBJ1-6; no definite D call. The V gene lost 10 bases and the J gene lost 0 bases, with 7 bases spanning the gap. Germline-derived CDR1 and CDR2 are MNHEY and SMNVEV (reference sequence). The CDR3 length is 13 residues. The CDR3 nucleotides are TGTGCCACCCGGAGCTCCTATAATTCACCCCTCCACTTT. It yields the protein CATRSSYNSPLHF.

This clonotype was seen more than once but under ten times. CDR3 residues: CASSPGQPLGPQHF. The CDR3 nucleotides are TGCGCCAGCAGCCCCGGCCAGCCCCTAGGGCCCCAGCATTTT. V gene TRBV5-1 combines with J gene TRBJ1-5; D gene uncertain. Looked up from germline, CDR1 is SGHRS and CDR2 is YFSETQ. This CDR3 region has 14 residues. V lost 4 bases, J lost 9 bases, and 17 bases lay in between.

This clonotype was detected a few times. J is TRBJ2-5 and V is TRBV29-1; D is unclear. Germline CDR1 is SQVTM and CDR2 is ANQGSEA. This CDR3 comprises 14 residues. V lost 7 bases and J lost 5, with 20 bases in between. The CDR3 region has the DNA TGCAGCGCCACCGTCATATTTCGAATGGAGACCCAGTACTTC. Encoded protein: CSATVIFRMETQYF.

This clonotype has at least ten counts. This chain connects TRBV28 to TRBJ2-3; 7 positions agree with TRBD1. Looked up from germline, CDR1 is MDHEN and CDR2 is SYDVKM. V shed 7 bases and J 0 bases; nucleotides not matched to a gene: 4. CDR3 length: 14 amino acids. In nucleotides, the CDR3 is TGTGCCAGCACTTCACAGGGGAGCACAGATACGCAGTATTTT. This sequence encodes CASTSQGSTDTQYF. Complete variable domain (other parts from reference TRBV28 and TRBJ2-3): DVKVTQSSRYLVKRTGEKVFLECVQDMDHENMFWYRQDPGLGLRLIYFSYDVKMKEKGDIPEGYSVSREKKERFSLILESASTNQTSMYLCASTSQGSTDTQYFGPGTRLTVL.

CDR3: CATFRTGGTDTQYF. Here the CDR3 DNA reads TGTGCCACCTTCCGGACAGGGGGCACAGATACGCAGTATTTT. The rearrangement joins TRBV6-1 to TRBJ2-3, with 9 bases lining up with TRBD1. V dropped 10 bases and J dropped 1; count of bases not matched to a gene: 6. The CDR3 contains 14 residues. CDR1 is MNHNS, CDR2 SASEGT, per germline.

There are a few counts of this clonotype. V and J are TRBV24-1 and TRBJ2-2; 8 bases match TRBD2. Per the germline V gene, CDR1 is KGHDR and CDR2 is SFDVKD. The J segment lost 4 bases and the V segment lost 4 bases, leaving 10 bases of the junction unmatched. The CDR3 spans 17 residues. CDR3 amino acids: CATSDPGGGRFTGELFF. The CDR3 DNA follows: TGTGCCACCAGTGACCCCGGCGGGGGGCGCTTCACCGGGGAGCTGTTTTTT.

This clonotype was observed at least ten times. V gene TRBV6-5 combines with J gene TRBJ1-2; TRBD1 is a possible D gene (5 bases). The ends were cut back, 1 base at V and 7 bases at J, with 19 bases in the middle. This CDR3 comprises 16 residues. The germline V gene encodes CDR1 MNHEY and CDR2 SVGAGI. Here the CDR3 DNA reads TGTGCCAGCAGTTACTTTTTTATGAGGGACGGCGGTGGCTACACCTTC. Translating gives CASSYFFMRDGGGYTF.

This clonotype was seen more than once but under ten times. The chain links TRBV19 to TRBJ1-1; the D is unclear. V was pared by 4 bases and J by 0 bases, with 6 bases between. CDR1 and CDR2 from the germline V gene are LNHDA and SQIVND (reference sequence). The length of the CDR3 is 13 residues. The CDR3 bases are TGTGCCAGTAGTAATGGTATGAACACTGAAGCTTTCTTT. Translation: CASSNGMNTEAFF.

This clonotype occurred many times. The V gene is TRBV2, the J gene TRBJ1-5; 7 positions agree with TRBD1. Germline V gives CDR1 SNHLY, CDR2 FYNNEI. CDR3 size: 16 residues. V trimming: 6 bases; J trimming: 4 bases; junction bases outside the gene matches: 12. CDR3 DNA sequence: TGTGCCAGCAGGGGCTTCCGGGACAGATTTAATCAGCCCCAGCATTTT. Translated, it gives CASRGFRDRFNQPQHF.

This clonotype was counted a few times. The V call is TRBV6-2 or TRBV6-3, the J call TRBJ2-1; D possibly matches TRBD1 or TRBD2 (5 bases each). This CDR3 is 15 amino acids long. Germline loops: CDR1 MNHEY, CDR2 SVGEGT. Trimming took 2 bases from V and 3 from J, leaving 11 bases between them. CDR3 sequence (DNA): TGTGCCAGCAGTTACAGAGGGGCGATCTACAATGAGCAGTTCTTC. It is translated as CASSYRGAIYNEQFF.

In its sample, this clonotype was seen many times. V gene TRBV6-9 combines with J gene TRBJ2-7; 7 bases are shared with TRBD1. CDR3 length: 16 residues. V was clipped by 3 bases and J by 7 bases; unmatched bases: 15. Per germline, CDR1 MNHGY and CDR2 SVAAGI. CDR3 in amino acids: CASSYDYRGVYTEQYF. CDR3 sequence (DNA): TGTGCCAGCAGTTACGATTACAGGGGAGTATATACGGAGCAGTACTTC.

This clonotype was seen a handful of times. V is TRBV5-4 and J is TRBJ2-7; 9 bases are a match to TRBD2. Germline values: CDR1 SGHNT, CDR2 YYREEE (reference sequence). V lost 0 bases to trimming and J lost 6 bases; unmatched junction nucleotides: 7. The CDR3 totals 15 residues. CDR3 DNA: TGTGCCAGCAGCTTGGATGGCGGGGGGGCTCTCGAGCAGTACTTC. The encoded protein is CASSLDGGGALEQYF.

This clonotype came up many times. CDR3 loop: CASSQGRGAAKETQYF. The CDR3 bases are TGTGCCAGCAGCCAAGGCCGGGGAGCAGCCAAAGAGACCCAGTACTTC. This rearrangement joins TRBV14 to TRBJ2-5, with D maybe TRBD2 (5 bases). V was cut by 1 base and J by 3 bases, with 15 bases left in between. Germline V gene data show CDR1 as SGHDN and CDR2 as FVKESK. The CDR3 runs to 16 residues.

V usage is TRBV20-1 and J usage is TRBJ2-7, with D possibly matching TRBD2 (5 bases). The germline V gene has CDR1 DFQATT and CDR2 SNEGSKA (reference sequence). V was clipped by 4 bases and J by 9 bases, with 10 bases between them. The CDR3 has 10 amino acids. Written as DNA, the CDR3 is TGCAGTGCTACCCGGGGTGCGCAGTACTTC. This translates into CSATRGAQYF.

This clonotype occurred many times. The gene calls are TRBV20-1 and TRBJ2-2; D unclear. The CDR3 is 11 residues long. CDR1 is DFQATT, CDR2 SNEGSKA, per germline (reference sequence). CDR3: CSGLYTGELFF. The DNA of the CDR3 is TGCAGCGGCCTCTACACCGGGGAGCTGTTTTTT.

V gene TRBV2 combines with J gene TRBJ2-4; unclear D gene. The CDR3 is 16 amino acids. Trimming removed 2 bases from V and 0 bases from J, with 11 bases in between. Looked up from germline, CDR1 is SNHLY and CDR2 is FYNNEI. The CDR3 loop reads CASSERQRLAKNIQYF. DNA for the CDR3: TGTGCCAGCAGTGAAAGGCAACGATTAGCCAAAAACATTCAGTACTTC.

The V call is TRBV11-2, the J call TRBJ2-1; TRBD2 matches 8 bases. Germline-derived CDR1 and CDR2 are SGHAT and FQNNGV. The trim removed 1 base at V and 6 bases at J, leaving 5 bases unmatched. The CDR3 sequence is 15 residues long. The CDR3 sequence is CASSLAGGGLNEQFF. The CDR3 nucleotides are TGTGCCAGCAGCTTAGCCGGCGGGGGGCTCAATGAGCAGTTCTTC.

This clonotype was recorded many times. The rearrangement links TRBV20-1 to TRBJ1-4; 7 positions agree with TRBD1. V lost 1 base to trimming and J lost 2 bases; unmatched junction nucleotides: 4. The germline V gene has CDR1 DFQATT and CDR2 SNEGSKA (reference sequence). The CDR3 is made up of 15 amino acids. The CDR3 DNA sequence: TGCAGTGCTAGAGCGACAGGGACGACTAATGAAAAACTGTTTTTT. This encodes CSARATGTTNEKLFF.

Many counts were recorded for this clonotype. The rearrangement links TRBV28 to TRBJ2-5; TRBD2 might be the D (6 bases). The V and J ends lost 7 bases and 1 base respectively, with 7 bases between them. Per the germline V gene, CDR1 is MDHEN and CDR2 is SYDVKM. The CDR3 sequence is 12 residues long. In DNA, the CDR3 is TGTGCCAGCACGGGGGTCCAAGAGACCCAGTACTTC. It yields the protein CASTGVQETQYF.

Comments on this clonotype: One base away lies a much larger clone, so this may be a sequencing read error. The rearrangement joins TRBV24-1 to TRBJ1-1, with a tentative D call TRBD1 (6 bases). The CDR3 extends over 18 amino acids. Germline V gene lookup returns CDR1 KGHDR and CDR2 SFDVKD. Trimming took off 8 bases at V and 3 bases at J, with 27 bases between the two ends. CDR3 protein: CATTPLKGCVRQDTEAFF. The DNA of the CDR3 is TGTGCCACCACTCCCTTGAAGGGCTGCGTTAGACAGGACACTGAAGCTTTCTTT.

The V gene is TRBV28, the J gene TRBJ1-2; 9 bases fit TRBD1. The CDR3 loop spans 15 amino acids. The ends lost 1 base at V and 8 bases at J; junction bases unmatched: 8. Germline V gene lookup returns CDR1 MDHEN and CDR2 SYDVKM. The CDR3 sequence: CASSLLQGAVGGYTF. The CDR3 DNA follows: TGTGCCAGCAGTTTATTACAGGGGGCGGTGGGAGGCTACACCTTC.

The chain has TRBV28 and TRBJ1-5; TRBD1 matches at 8 bases. Unmatched junction bases numbered 7, after V lost 7 bases and J lost 2 bases. Per germline, CDR1 MDHEN and CDR2 SYDVKM. The CDR3 consists of 15 residues. CDR3 in DNA: TGTGCCAGCAAAGCGGTACAGGGGGGCAATCAGCCCCAGCATTTT. Translated, it gives CASKAVQGGNQPQHF.

CDR3 in amino acids: CASSLPSRYEQYF. CDR3 nucleotide sequence: TGTGCCAGCAGTCTCCCCTCTCGTTACGAGCAGTACTTC. The chain has TRBV28 and TRBJ2-7, with unresolved D. CDR3 length equals 13 residues. The V and J ends lost 5 bases and 4 bases respectively, with 12 bases between them. Germline assignment: CDR1 MDHEN and CDR2 SYDVKM.